These 2 T cell receptor beta chains were all obtained from the same sample, sequenced in a study of T cell responses to AZD1222 COVID-19 vaccine (dated by TCRdb to the early 2020s). Receptors were amplified or captured by the immunoSEQ multiplex PCR assay. In its TCRdb copy, this immuneACCESS table keeps in-frame sequences only and misses some clones. Where compared with another copy, unresolved V genes explain less than half of these, and the others have no known cause. A total of roughly 120,000 clones appear in this sample, around 86% of them only once. The ten largest make up approximately 1.3% of the sample. Per the publication, the time point label means: baseline before first vaccination. The sequencing here drew on peripheral blood, taken on day 0 of AZD1222 vaccination. The receptors were gathered from an adult in good health.

The chain joins TRBV7-2 to TRBJ1-1; 7 positions match TRBD1. The CDR3 has 15 amino acids. The V and J ends lost 5 bases and 1 base, in that order; junction bases with no gene match: 7. The germline gives CDR1 SGHTA, CDR2 FQGNSA. The CDR3 nucleotides are TGTGCCAGCAGCCGTCAGACAGGGCCGAACACTGAAGCTTTCTTT. This gives the protein CASSRQTGPNTEAFF.

The chain has TRBV11-2 and TRBJ1-2; 9 positions agree with TRBD1. The ends lost 5 bases at V and 1 base at J; junction bases unmatched: 11. CDR1 SGHAT and CDR2 FQNNGV come from the germline V gene. CDR3 length equals 17 residues. CDR3 nucleotide sequence: TGTGCCAGCAGCCTACCGACCCGGGACAGGGTTAACTATGGCTACACCTTC. Its translation: CASSLPTRDRVNYGYTF.